The present T cell receptor (beta chain) was sequenced within a study of patients and donors after allogeneic stem cell transplantation. V was pared by 7 bases and J by 8 bases, with 10 bases of the junction left unmatched. The CDR3 sequence is 13 residues long. Germline V CDR1 and CDR2: SQVTM, ANQGSEA. Each CDR3 protein gets one entry after TCRdb re-called the RT-PCR reads with MiXCR. The sample lists approximately 200,000 distinct CDR3 sequences; 38% were seen once. The chain uses TRBV29-1 and TRBJ2-1; 8 bases align to TRBD1. The sequenced sample consisted of blood, either unsorted or a sorted T cell fraction (not recorded which). This receptor was taken from a human donor who was either an allogeneic HSCT recipient or a stem cell or donor lymphocyte infusion donor (not recorded which). It is not recorded whose cells these are; they may come from a transplant donor. CDR3 sequence: CSATGEGGDEQFF. CDR3 sequence (DNA): TGCAGCGCGACAGGGGAAGGGGGCGATGAGCAGTTCTTC.